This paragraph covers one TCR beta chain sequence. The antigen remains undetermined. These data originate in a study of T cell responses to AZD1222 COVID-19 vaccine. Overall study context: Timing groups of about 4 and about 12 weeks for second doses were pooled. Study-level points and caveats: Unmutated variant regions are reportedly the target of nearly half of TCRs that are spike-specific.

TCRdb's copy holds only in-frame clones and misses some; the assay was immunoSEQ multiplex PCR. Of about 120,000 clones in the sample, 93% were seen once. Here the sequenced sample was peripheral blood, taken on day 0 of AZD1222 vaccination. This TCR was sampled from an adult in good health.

The CDR3 here is CASSWLYGYTF. DNA for the CDR3: TGTGCCAGCAGTTGGCTCTATGGCTACACCTTC. The chain combines TRBV6-6 with TRBJ1-2; D not resolved. V lost 4 bases and J lost 4, with 4 bases in between. The CDR3 sequence is 11 residues long. Germline CDR1 reads MNHNY; CDR2 reads SVGAGI (reference sequence).